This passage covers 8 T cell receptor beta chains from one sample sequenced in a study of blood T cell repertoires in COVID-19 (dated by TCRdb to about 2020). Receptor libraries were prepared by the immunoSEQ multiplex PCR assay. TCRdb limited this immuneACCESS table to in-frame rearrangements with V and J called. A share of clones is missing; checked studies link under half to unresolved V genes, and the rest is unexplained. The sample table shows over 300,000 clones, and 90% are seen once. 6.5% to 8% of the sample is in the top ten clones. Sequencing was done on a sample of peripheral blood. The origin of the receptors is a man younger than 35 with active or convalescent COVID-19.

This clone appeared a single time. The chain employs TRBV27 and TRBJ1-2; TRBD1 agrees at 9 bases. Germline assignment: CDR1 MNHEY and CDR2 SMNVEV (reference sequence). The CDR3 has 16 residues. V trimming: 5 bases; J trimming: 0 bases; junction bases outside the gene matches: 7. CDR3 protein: CASSTGTGIANYGYTF. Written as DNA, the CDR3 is TGTGCCAGCAGTACCGGGACAGGGATAGCTAACTATGGCTACACCTTC.

The CDR3 sequence: CASSVEVAADPSYGYTF. CDR3 sequence (DNA): TGTGCCAGCAGCGTAGAAGTTGCGGCAGATCCCTCCTATGGCTACACCTTC. The rearrangement joins TRBV9 to TRBJ1-2; no firm D call. V was clipped by 0 bases and J by 4 bases, with 19 bases between them. This CDR3 has 17 residues. Germline loops: CDR1 SGDLS, CDR2 YYNGEE.

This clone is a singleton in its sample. The CDR3 bases are TGTGCCAGCAGTTTTAGGAACACCGGGGAGCTGTTTTTT. Translated, it gives CASSFRNTGELFF. This chain connects TRBV28 to TRBJ2-2; no firm D call. This CDR3 is 13 amino acids long. V lost 3 bases and J 1 base, leaving 3 bases between the germline ends. Germline V lookup: CDR1 MDHEN, CDR2 SYDVKM.

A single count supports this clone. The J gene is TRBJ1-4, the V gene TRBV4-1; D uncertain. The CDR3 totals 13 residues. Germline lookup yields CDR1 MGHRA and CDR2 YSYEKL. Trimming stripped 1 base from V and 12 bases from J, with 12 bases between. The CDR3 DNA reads TGCGCCAGCAGCCAAGTGCGGGTTTCGGAACTGTTTTTT. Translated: CASSQVRVSELFF.

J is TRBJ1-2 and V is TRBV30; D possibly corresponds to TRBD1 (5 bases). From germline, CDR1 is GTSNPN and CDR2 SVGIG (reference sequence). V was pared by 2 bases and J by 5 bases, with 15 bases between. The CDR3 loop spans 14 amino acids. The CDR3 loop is CAWSPRGIGYGYTF. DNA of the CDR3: TGTGCCTGGAGTCCTCGGGGGATAGGGTATGGCTACACCTTC.

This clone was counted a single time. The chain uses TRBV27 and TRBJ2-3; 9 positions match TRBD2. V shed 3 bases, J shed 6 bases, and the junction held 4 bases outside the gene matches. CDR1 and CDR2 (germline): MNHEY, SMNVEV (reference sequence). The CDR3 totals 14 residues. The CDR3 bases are TGTGCCAGCAGTTTTGCGGGAGGGCTCGATACGCAGTATTTT. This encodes CASSFAGGLDTQYF.

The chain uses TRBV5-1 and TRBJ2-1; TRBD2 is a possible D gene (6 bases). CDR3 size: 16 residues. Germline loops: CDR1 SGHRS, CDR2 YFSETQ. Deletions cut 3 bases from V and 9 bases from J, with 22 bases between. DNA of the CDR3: TGCGCCAGCAGCTCCCGTTTGGGTACTAGCCTGCGTGAGCAGTTCTTC. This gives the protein CASSSRLGTSLREQFF.

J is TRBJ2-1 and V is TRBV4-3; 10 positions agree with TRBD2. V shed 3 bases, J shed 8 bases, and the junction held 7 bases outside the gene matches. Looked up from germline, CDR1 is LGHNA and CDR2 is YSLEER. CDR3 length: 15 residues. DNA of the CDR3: TGCGCCAGCAGCCAGGCCCTTAGCGGGAGGTATGAGCAGTTCTTC. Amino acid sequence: CASSQALSGRYEQFF.